The clone carrying this TCR beta chain was counted a few times. No antigen is known for it. Measured with immunoSEQ multiplex PCR; TCRdb has only the in-frame clones, and not every one. The table lists around 35,000 clones, about four fifths of them singletons. Regarding time point: week 5, during vaccination. The investigators gave 300 ug of mutant IDH1 20-mer peptide in each vaccine dose, together with topical imiquimod. The sample originates from a study of a mutant IDH1 vaccine in newly diagnosed glioma. Background on the study: Scheduled for weeks 1, 3, 5, 7, 11, 15, 19 and 23, eight vaccinations were given to patients. There were roughly 62% males and about 38% females among treated patients, whose mean age was roughly 40 years.

V lost 4 bases to trimming and J lost 8 bases, with 20 bases between them. The CDR3 is 16 residues long. Germline V gene lookup returns CDR1 SGHTA and CDR2 FQGNSA. This clonotype was sampled from a man between 25 and 39 years old with glioma. This material consisted of PBMCs, taken from a glioma patient whose treatment included an IDH1 peptide vaccine. The rearrangement uses TRBV7-2 and TRBJ1-4; no reliable D call. The CDR3 is CASSSLLDGLREKLFF. The DNA of the CDR3 is TGTGCCAGCAGCTCCCTCCTCGACGGCCTTCGGGAAAAACTGTTTTTT.